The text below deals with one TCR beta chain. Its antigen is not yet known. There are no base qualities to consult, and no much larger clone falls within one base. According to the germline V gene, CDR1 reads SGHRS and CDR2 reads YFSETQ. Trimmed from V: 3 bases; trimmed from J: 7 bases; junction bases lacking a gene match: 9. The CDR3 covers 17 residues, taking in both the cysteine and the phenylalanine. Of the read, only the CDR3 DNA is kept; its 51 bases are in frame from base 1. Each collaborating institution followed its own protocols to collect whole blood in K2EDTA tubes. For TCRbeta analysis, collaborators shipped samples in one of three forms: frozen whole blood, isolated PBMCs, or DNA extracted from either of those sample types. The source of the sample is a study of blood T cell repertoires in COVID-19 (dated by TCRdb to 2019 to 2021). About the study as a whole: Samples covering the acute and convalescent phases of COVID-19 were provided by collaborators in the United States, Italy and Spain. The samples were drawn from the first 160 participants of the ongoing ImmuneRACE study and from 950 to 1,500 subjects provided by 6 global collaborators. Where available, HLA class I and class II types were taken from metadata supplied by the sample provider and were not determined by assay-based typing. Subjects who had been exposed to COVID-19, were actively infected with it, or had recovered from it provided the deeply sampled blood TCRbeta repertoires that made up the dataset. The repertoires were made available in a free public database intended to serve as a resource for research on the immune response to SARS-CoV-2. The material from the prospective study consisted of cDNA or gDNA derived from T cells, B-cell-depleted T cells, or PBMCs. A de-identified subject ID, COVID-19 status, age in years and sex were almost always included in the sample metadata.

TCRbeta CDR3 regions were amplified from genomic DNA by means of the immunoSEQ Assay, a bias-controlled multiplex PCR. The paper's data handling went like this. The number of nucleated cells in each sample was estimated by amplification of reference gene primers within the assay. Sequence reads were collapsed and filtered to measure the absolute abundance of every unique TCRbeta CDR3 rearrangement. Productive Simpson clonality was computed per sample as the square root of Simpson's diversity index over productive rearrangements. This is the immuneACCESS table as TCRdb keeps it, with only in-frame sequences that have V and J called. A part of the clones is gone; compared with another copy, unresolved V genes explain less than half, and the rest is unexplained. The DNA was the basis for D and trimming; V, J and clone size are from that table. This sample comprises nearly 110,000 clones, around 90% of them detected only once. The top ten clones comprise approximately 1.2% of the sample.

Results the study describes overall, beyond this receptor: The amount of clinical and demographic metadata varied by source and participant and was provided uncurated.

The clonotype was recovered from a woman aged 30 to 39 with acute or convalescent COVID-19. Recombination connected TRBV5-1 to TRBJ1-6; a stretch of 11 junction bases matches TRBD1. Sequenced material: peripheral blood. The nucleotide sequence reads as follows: TGCGCCAGCAGCTCCGGACAGGGGGCGAAGGGGAATTCACCCCTCCACTTT. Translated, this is CASSSGQGAKGNSPLHF.